The entry that follows covers one T cell receptor beta chain sequence. Its antigen is not identified. The data derive from a study of T cells in localized non-small cell lung cancer. Germline V CDR1 and CDR2: MNHEY, SMNVEV (reference sequence). This CDR3 spans 18 amino acids. Trimming stripped 5 bases from V and 2 bases from J, with 24 bases between. Generated by immunoSEQ multiplex PCR, the TCRdb table keeps only in-frame clones and is missing some. The data show about 24,000 clones, less than 90% seen once. General study points: Heterogeneity within the tumor remains possible, as just one region underwent sequencing.

The TCR was taken from a male donor older than 55 with stage I squamous cell lung carcinoma. The V and J genes are TRBV27 and TRBJ1-2; weak D call: TRBD1 (5 bases). The sequenced sample was peripheral blood, obtained before any cancer treatment. The CDR3 loop reads CASSPMFGDRLRNYGYTF. The CDR3 nucleotides are TGTGCCAGCAGTCCCATGTTCGGGGACCGCCTGCGGAACTATGGCTACACCTTC.